Listed here is a single T cell receptor (beta chain). Per the germline V gene, CDR1 is MNHEY and CDR2 is SVGAGI. V was trimmed by 4 bases and J by 8 bases, leaving 14 bases between them. The CDR3 runs 13 residues. This sample is part of a study of control samples from healthy donors and cancer patients. Assay used: immunoSEQ multiplex PCR; TCRdb lists only in-frame clones, some missing. The repertoire holds roughly 86,000 clones, with 90% as singletons. The chain links TRBV6-5 to TRBJ1-2; D possibly corresponds to TRBD1 (6 bases). Material: blood. The origin of this receptor is a woman between 18 and 30 years old in good health. CDR3 bases: TGTGCCAGCAGTTTAACAGGGACGGGGGGCTACACCTTC. As protein: CASSLTGTGGYTF.